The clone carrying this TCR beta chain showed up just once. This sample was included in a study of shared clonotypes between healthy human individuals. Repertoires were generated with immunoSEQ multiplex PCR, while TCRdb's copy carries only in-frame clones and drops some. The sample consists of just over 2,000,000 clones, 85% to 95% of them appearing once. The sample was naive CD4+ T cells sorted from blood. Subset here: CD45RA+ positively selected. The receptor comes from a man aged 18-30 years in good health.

CDR3 nucleotide sequence: TGTGCCAGCTCGACCCACATAGACACTGAAGCTTTCTTT. It translates to CASSTHIDTEAFF. V usage is TRBV18 and J usage is TRBJ1-1; no clear D gene. CDR1 KGHSH and CDR2 LQKENI come from the germline V gene. Between the trimmed V and J ends, which lost 6 bases and 3 bases, there was a span of 11 bases. This CDR3 region has 13 residues.